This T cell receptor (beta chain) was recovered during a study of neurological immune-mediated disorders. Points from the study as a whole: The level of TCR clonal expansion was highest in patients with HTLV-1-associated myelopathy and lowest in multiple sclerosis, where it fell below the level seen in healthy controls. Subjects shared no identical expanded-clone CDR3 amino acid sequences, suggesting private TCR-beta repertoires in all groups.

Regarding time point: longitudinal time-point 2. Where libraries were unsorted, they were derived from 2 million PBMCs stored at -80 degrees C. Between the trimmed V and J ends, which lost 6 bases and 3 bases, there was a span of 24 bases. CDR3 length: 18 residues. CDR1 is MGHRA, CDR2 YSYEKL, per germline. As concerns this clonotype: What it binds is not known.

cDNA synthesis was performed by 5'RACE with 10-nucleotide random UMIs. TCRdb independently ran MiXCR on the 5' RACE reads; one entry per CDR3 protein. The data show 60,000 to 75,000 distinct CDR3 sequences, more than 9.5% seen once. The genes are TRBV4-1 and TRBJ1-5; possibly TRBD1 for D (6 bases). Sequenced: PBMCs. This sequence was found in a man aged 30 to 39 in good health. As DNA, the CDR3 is TGCGCCAGCAGACAGACCCCCGGGACAACGTTTTCCAATCAGCCCCAGCATTTT. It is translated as CASRQTPGTTFSNQPQHF.